One sample yielded the 26 T cell receptor beta chains listed below, sequenced in a study of cytomegalovirus exposure and HLA in healthy donors. The PCR made use of 60 Vbeta and 13 Jbeta primers. Data came from immunoSEQ multiplex PCR; TCRdb stores just in-frame clones and leaves some out. The repertoire holds 140,000 to 150,000 clones, approximately 70% seen once, with roughly 1.9% in the top ten. The sample comprised PBMCs. All receptors derive from a woman aged 55-70 years in good health and CMV-seropositive.

CDR3 sequence: CASSSVGGASEAFF. Written as DNA, the CDR3 is TGTGCCAGCTCCTCCGTGGGGGGTGCGAGTGAAGCTTTCTTT. The chain recombines TRBV18 with TRBJ1-1; possibly TRBD1 for D (5 bases). The V gene's germline CDR1 is KGHSH and CDR2 LQKENI. Trimming removed 6 bases at V and 7 bases at J, with 18 bases between. The CDR3 runs 14 residues.

This clone was counted a few times. The chain is built from TRBV29-1 and TRBJ2-5; 8 bases are shared with TRBD1. Germline V gene data show CDR1 as SQVTM and CDR2 as ANQGSEA. This CDR3 contains 15 residues. Trimming at V came to 7 bases and at J to 4 bases, leaving 14 bases not matched to a gene. The CDR3 coding sequence is TGCAGCGCCAAGATAGGGACAGGAGGTTTAGAGACCCAGTACTTC. This encodes CSAKIGTGGLETQYF.

The chain employs TRBV12-5 and TRBJ2-2; the D is unclear. V shed 1 base and J shed 3 bases, with 6 bases lying between them. Per the germline V gene, CDR1 is LGHNT and CDR2 is FRNRAP. The CDR3 spans 14 residues. The CDR3 DNA is TGTGCTAGTGGTTTGGGCACAGACACCGGGGAGCTGTTTTTT. Translating it yields CASGLGTDTGELFF.

This clone was seen a handful of times. The chain employs TRBV5-6 and TRBJ1-4; D is unclear. V gave up 4 bases and J gave up 8 bases, with 15 bases separating them. This CDR3 has 14 amino acids. Germline loops: CDR1 SGHDT, CDR2 YYEEEE. CDR3 amino acids: CASSQTTGVEKLFF. CDR3 sequence (DNA): TGTGCCAGCAGCCAAACTACCGGGGTAGAAAAACTGTTTTTT. Supplemented by reference TRBV5-6 and TRBJ1-4, the full variable domain reads DAGVTQSPTHLIKTRGQQVTLRCSPKSGHDTVSWYQQALGQGPQFIFQYYEEEERQRGNFPDRFSGHQFPNYSSELNVNALLLGDSALYLCASSQTTGVEKLFFGSGTQLSVL.

This clone was seen a handful of times. The chain links TRBV4-1 to TRBJ1-5; 10 nucleotides line up with TRBD1. The CDR3 covers 19 residues. V lost 0 bases to trimming and J lost 2 bases; unmatched junction nucleotides: 10. Looked up from germline, CDR1 is MGHRA and CDR2 is YSYEKL. For the CDR3, the DNA is TGCGCCAGCAGCCAAGAGGGGGGACAGGGGCGCGGAGGCAATCAGCCCCAGCATTTT. Amino acid sequence: CASSQEGGQGRGGNQPQHF.

The CDR3 region is CASSTIGGRNEKLFF. The CDR3 region has the DNA TGCGCCAGCAGCACCATAGGGGGCAGGAATGAAAAACTGTTTTTT. The chain recombines TRBV5-1 with TRBJ1-4; 7 nucleotides agree with TRBD1. Looked up from germline, CDR1 is SGHRS and CDR2 is YFSETQ. The CDR3 is 15 amino acids. The V gene end was trimmed by 4 bases and the J gene end by 5 bases; junction bases not matched to a gene: 8.

V is TRBV28 and J is TRBJ2-7; D might be TRBD1 (5 bases). This CDR3 is 14 amino acids long. The V end lost 8 bases, the J end lost 4 bases, and 18 bases lay between the germline ends. In germline, CDR1 is MDHEN, CDR2 SYDVKM. CDR3 sequence: CASRRTLRGYEQYF. The CDR3 region has the DNA TGTGCCAGCCGACGTACTCTAAGGGGTTACGAGCAGTACTTC. Full variable domain (rest looked up from reference TRBV28 and TRBJ2-7): DVKVTQSSRYLVKRTGEKVFLECVQDMDHENMFWYRQDPGLGLRLIYFSYDVKMKEKGDIPEGYSVSREKKERFSLILESASTNQTSMYLCASRRTLRGYEQYFGPGTRLTVT.

This sequence joins TRBV2 and TRBJ2-5; TRBD2 is a possible D gene (7 bases). Germline CDR1 reads SNHLY; CDR2 reads FYNNEI. Trimming left V 6 bases short and J 4 bases short, with 18 bases between. The CDR3 runs to 15 residues. In DNA, the CDR3 is TGTGCCAGCAGACGGGGGAGGGGGACGGGAGAGACCCAGTACTTC. Translated, it gives CASRRGRGTGETQYF.

This rearrangement joins TRBV29-1 to TRBJ2-4, with D possibly TRBD1 on 6 matching bases. V gave up 5 bases and J gave up 1 base, with 9 bases separating them. CDR1 and CDR2 from the germline V gene are SQVTM and ANQGSEA. This CDR3 has 13 amino acids. For the CDR3, the DNA is TGCAGCGTTATGAGGGGGGCCAAAAACATTCAGTACTTC. This sequence encodes CSVMRGAKNIQYF.

The rearrangement joins TRBV19 to TRBJ1-2, with D perhaps matching TRBD1 (6 bases). V lost 0 bases and J 4 bases, leaving 12 bases between the germline ends. CDR3 size: 15 residues. CDR1 is LNHDA and CDR2 is SQIVND in the germline V gene (reference sequence). CDR3 sequence (DNA): TGTGCCAGTAGTATAGAGGGGGCAGGTCTCTATGGCTACACCTTC. Encoded protein: CASSIEGAGLYGYTF.

This chain connects TRBV6-1 to TRBJ2-5, with 9 bases identical to TRBD2. Per germline, CDR1 MNHNS and CDR2 SASEGT. The CDR3 sequence is 16 residues long. V dropped 4 bases and J dropped 7; count of bases not matched to a gene: 13. CDR3 DNA sequence: TGTGCCAGCAGTGGCTCCGGCCTAGCGGGAACGGGGACCCAGTACTTC. This translates into CASSGSGLAGTGTQYF.

This chain links TRBV29-1 with TRBJ2-2; a possible D gene is TRBD1 (5 bases). The germline V gene has CDR1 SQVTM and CDR2 ANQGSEA. Trimming left V 6 bases short and J 6 bases short, with 14 bases between. The CDR3 extends over 13 amino acids. The CDR3 DNA sequence: TGCAGCGTCCGGCCCCAGACAGCCGGGGAGCTGTTTTTT. Residues: CSVRPQTAGELFF.

The J gene is TRBJ1-5, the V gene TRBV4-2, with 9 bases fitting TRBD1. Germline CDR1 and CDR2: LGHNA and YNFKEQ. The CDR3 loop spans 17 amino acids. The V gene end was trimmed by 0 bases and the J gene end by 7 bases; junction bases not matched to a gene: 10. CDR3 residues: CASSQDPQGAEEQPQHF. CDR3 in DNA: TGTGCCAGCAGCCAAGACCCACAGGGGGCTGAGGAACAGCCCCAGCATTTT.

This chain uses TRBV9 with TRBJ2-1; TRBD2 matches at 10 bases. The CDR3 spans 16 residues. In germline, CDR1 is SGDLS, CDR2 YYNGEE. V shed 3 bases and J 9 bases; nucleotides not matched to a gene: 12. The CDR3: CASSATGTSVFGEQFF. The DNA of the CDR3 is TGTGCCAGCAGCGCGACCGGGACTAGCGTCTTCGGTGAGCAGTTCTTC.

The chain is built from TRBV19 and TRBJ2-7; 11 bases map to TRBD2. Germline CDR1 reads LNHDA; CDR2 reads SQIVND (reference sequence). This CDR3 is built from 16 residues. The V segment lost 1 base and the J segment 1 base; nucleotides outside the gene matches: 3. The CDR3 protein is CASSIAGTSGSYEQYF. Written as DNA, the CDR3 is TGTGCCAGTAGTATAGCCGGGACTAGCGGATCCTACGAGCAGTACTTC.

The V gene is TRBV6-5, the J gene TRBJ2-7; 9 nucleotides line up with TRBD2. V dropped 11 bases and J dropped 5; count of bases not matched to a gene: 13. There are 14 residues in the CDR3. The germline V gene encodes CDR1 MNHEY and CDR2 SVGAGI. CDR3 DNA sequence: TGTGCCGCCCGACTTGGACTAGCGACCCACGAGCAGTACTTC. It specifies CAARLGLATHEQYF.

In this sample, this clone turned up a few times. One junction end disagrees with the germline gene, perhaps due to a read error. The chain is built from TRBV7-3 and TRBJ1-1; D gene unclear. The CDR3 covers 13 residues. The germline gives CDR1 SGHTA, CDR2 FQGTGA. CDR3 DNA sequence: TGTGCCAGCTCCAGCGGTCTGAAAACTGAAGCTTTCTTT. Translating gives CASSSGLKTEAFF.

This clone was found a few times. The chain is built from TRBV5-6 and TRBJ1-1; D is uncertain. Trimming stripped 0 bases from V and 7 bases from J, with 4 bases between. The germline V gene has CDR1 SGHDT and CDR2 YYEEEE. The CDR3 extends over 11 amino acids. In DNA, the CDR3 is TGTGCCAGCAGCTTGGAGAGTGAAGCTTTCTTT. Its protein is CASSLESEAFF.

This chain connects TRBV5-1 to TRBJ2-7, with D tentatively TRBD2 (6 bases). The CDR3 length is 15 residues. V lost 0 bases, J lost 4 bases, and 14 bases lay in between. Germline V CDR1 and CDR2: SGHRS, YFSETQ. In nucleotides, the CDR3 is TGCGCCAGCAGCTTGGAAGGGGACTCGCTATACGAGCAGTACTTC. This encodes CASSLEGDSLYEQYF.

The rearrangement joins TRBV6-5 to TRBJ1-2; D unclear. Deletions cut 0 bases from V and 8 bases from J, with 16 bases between. Germline CDR1 is MNHEY and CDR2 is SVGAGI. This CDR3 comprises 15 residues. DNA of the CDR3: TGTGCCAGCAGTTACTCTATTGCCACGACTAGAGGCTACACCTTC. It specifies CASSYSIATTRGYTF.

This clone was counted once. CDR3 in DNA: TGTGCCAGCAGTCCCTTTGGGGAGGGGCAGTACTTC. Protein sequence: CASSPFGEGQYF. The rearrangement uses TRBV28 and TRBJ2-7; 7 nucleotides align to TRBD2. The junction had 7 bases not matched to a gene; V was cut back by 5 bases and J by 9 bases. Germline V CDR1 and CDR2: MDHEN, SYDVKM. This CDR3 has 12 residues. Combining the CDR3 with reference TRBV28 and TRBJ2-7 gives the whole variable domain DVKVTQSSRYLVKRTGEKVFLECVQDMDHENMFWYRQDPGLGLRLIYFSYDVKMKEKGDIPEGYSVSREKKERFSLILESASTNQTSMYLCASSPFGEGQYFGPGTRLTVT.

This clone was seen a single time. The J gene is TRBJ1-5, the V gene TRBV6-4; D call uncertain. In germline, CDR1 is MRHNA, CDR2 SNTAGT. V lost 5 bases and J lost 3, with 11 bases in between. The CDR3 is made up of 14 amino acids. As DNA, the CDR3 is TGTGCCAGCAGTCGGGATATCACCAATCAGCCCCAGCATTTT. This sequence encodes CASSRDITNQPQHF.

The V call is TRBV9, the J call TRBJ1-2, with 7 bases identical to TRBD1. V lost 0 bases to trimming and J lost 6 bases; unmatched junction nucleotides: 5. Germline V CDR1 and CDR2: SGDLS, YYNGEE. The CDR3 has 14 residues. The CDR3: CASSVAGTGDGYTF. In DNA, the CDR3 is TGTGCCAGCAGCGTAGCTGGCACAGGGGATGGCTACACCTTC.

The V gene is TRBV28, the J gene TRBJ1-1, with D tentatively TRBD1 (6 bases). Trimming stripped 7 bases from V and 0 bases from J, with 12 bases between. There are 14 residues in the CDR3. Germline CDR1 MDHEN, CDR2 SYDVKM. CDR3 amino acids: CASTRGGVNTEAFF. For the CDR3, the DNA is TGTGCCAGCACCCGAGGGGGGGTGAACACTGAAGCTTTCTTT.

This sequence joins TRBV28 and TRBJ2-5; TRBD2 aligns across 8 bases. The CDR3 extends over 17 amino acids. Trimming removed 7 bases from V and 4 bases from J; junction bases left unmatched: 17. Germline-derived CDR1 and CDR2 are MDHEN and SYDVKM. CDR3 protein: CASMLASGRRVRETQYF. Written as DNA, the CDR3 is TGTGCCAGCATGCTCGCCAGCGGGAGACGGGTAAGAGAGACCCAGTACTTC.

This clone was detected a few times. This chain's CDR3 is CASSPEGTDTQYF. The CDR3 DNA is TGCGCCAGCAGCCCGGAGGGCACAGATACGCAGTATTTT. The genes are TRBV5-1 and TRBJ2-3, with a tentative D call TRBD2 (5 bases). Germline lookup yields CDR1 SGHRS and CDR2 YFSETQ. This CDR3 spans 13 amino acids. With 4 bases removed from V and 1 base from J, the gap between germline ends came to 7 bases.